This T cell receptor beta chain comes out of a study of siplizumab effects on memory and regulatory T cells. The V gene lost 8 bases and the J gene lost 1 base, with 8 bases spanning the gap. This CDR3 comprises 12 residues. Germline V gene sequence: CDR1 MDHEN, CDR2 SYDVKM. Method: immunoSEQ multiplex PCR; TCRdb's copy keeps in-frame clones and lacks some. The top ten hold approximately 0.17% of the sample, which has about 120,000 clones, approximately 92% seen once. The origin of this receptor is a human donor in good health. The chain uses TRBV28 and TRBJ1-2; D gene ambiguous. Sequences were obtained from non-Treg CD4+ T cells sorted from blood. The CDR3 spells CASRWGNYGYTF. Here the CDR3 DNA reads TGTGCCAGCCGTTGGGGTAACTATGGCTACACCTTC.